This T cell receptor (beta chain) is from a study of molecular identifiers for immune sequencing clone quantification. Study findings and constraints: Detectable among about a million naive cells, according to reports, was Jurkat TCR RNA spiked in from one cell. Clones above 20 RNA copies held over 97% of effector molecules, under 1% in naive cells.

This clonotype was seen repeatedly, ten times or more. The antigen remains unidentified. The CDR3 is 14 amino acids. V lost 4 bases to trimming and J lost 6 bases, with 16 bases between them. The CD8+CD4-CCR7+CD45RA+ phenotype defined the sorted naive CD8 T cells. Preparation of the bulk TCR libraries relied on previously described methods and listed TCR primers. MiXCR, applied by TCRdb to the PCR reads, yields one record per CDR3 protein. The table records hundreds of thousands of distinct CDR3 sequences, about 23% of them present only once. Sequenced material: naive CD8+ T cells from blood, with Jurkat cell RNA spiked in. The subset: FACS-sorted CD8+CD4-CCR7+CD45RA+ naive T cells. The sequence derives from a human donor in good health. Some libraries in this study had Jurkat cell RNA spiked in. The chain recombines TRBV12-3 or TRBV12-4 with TRBJ2-7; possibly TRBD1 for D (6 bases). DNA for the CDR3: TGTGCCAGCAGTTCCCGACAGGTGTCAGCCGAGCAGTACTTC. Amino acids: CASSSRQVSAEQYF.